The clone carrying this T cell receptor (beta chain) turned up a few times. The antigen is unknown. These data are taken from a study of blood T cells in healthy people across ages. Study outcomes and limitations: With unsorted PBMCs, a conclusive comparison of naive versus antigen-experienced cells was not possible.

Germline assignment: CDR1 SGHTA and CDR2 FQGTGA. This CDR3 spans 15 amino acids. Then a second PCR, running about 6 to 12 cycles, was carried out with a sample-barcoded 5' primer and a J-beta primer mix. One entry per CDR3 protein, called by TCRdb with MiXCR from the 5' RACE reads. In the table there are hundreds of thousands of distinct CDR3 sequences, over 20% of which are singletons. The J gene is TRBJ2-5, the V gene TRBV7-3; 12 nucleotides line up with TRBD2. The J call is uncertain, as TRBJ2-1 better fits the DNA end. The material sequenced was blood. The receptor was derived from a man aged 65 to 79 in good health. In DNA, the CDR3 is TGTGCCAGCAGCCCCCGGACTAGCGGGATTCCGGAGCAGTTCTTC. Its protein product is CASSPRTSGIPEQFF.